Sequencing of this T cell receptor (beta chain) was carried out in a study of blood T cell repertoires in COVID-19. Turning to the study itself: Researchers got acute and convalescent COVID-19 samples from the United States, Italy and Spain.

The Seattle patients, enrolled during active infection, were followed longitudinally. The CDR3 runs to 16 residues. J gave up 4 bases and V 7 bases, and 11 bases lay outside the gene matches. In germline, CDR1 is SGHTA, CDR2 FQGNSA. Authors' methods: How many nucleated cells were present was estimated from reference gene primer amplification. TCRdb's table, derived via immunoSEQ multiplex PCR, lists solely in-frame clones and lacks some. Clone size and V and J calls were adopted from that table, with D and trimming inferred from the DNA. The sample includes about 87,000 clones, roughly 87% of them seen just once.

This chain joins TRBV7-2 and TRBJ2-5; 11 nucleotides line up with TRBD2. The sequencing sample was made of peripheral blood. The clonotype was recovered from a young man with COVID-19, enrolled during active disease. The CDR3 is CASTLGVAGGPETQYF. CDR3 sequence (DNA): TGTGCCAGCACCCTCGGGGTAGCGGGAGGGCCAGAGACCCAGTACTTC.